A selection of T cell receptor beta chains follows, all from one sample in a study of cytomegalovirus exposure and HLA in healthy donors. Produced via immunoSEQ multiplex PCR; TCRdb's table is partial and in-frame only. The sample includes 90,000 to 120,000 clones, approximately 79% of them seen just once. The sample consisted of PBMCs. These receptors all come from a middle-aged woman in good health and CMV-seropositive. Both conserved end residues are part of each CDR3. D genes are given only for firm matches. Clone size appears in some rows only: once, few, many, or a class for an expanded clone.

clone size	V gene	J gene	D gene	CDR3 DNA	CDR3 protein
-	TRBV5-1	TRBJ1-5	-	TGCGCCAGCAGCCTAGATAGCAATCAGCCCCAGCATTTT	CASSLDSNQPQHF
-	TRBV7-9	TRBJ2-1	TRBD1	TGTGCCAGCAGCTTTCCGGGACAGGGGTCGAGGGAGCAGTTCTTC	CASSFPGQGSREQFF
-	TRBV2	TRBJ1-4	TRBD1	TGTGCCAGCAGTGGACAGGGGCTTACCCATGAAAAACTGTTTTTT	CASSGQGLTHEKLFF
-	TRBV9	TRBJ1-1	-	TGTGCCAGCAGCGTCAGGGGTGGCCTAAACACTGAAGCTTTCTTT	CASSVRGGLNTEAFF
-	TRBV7-8	TRBJ2-5	TRBD2	TGTGCCAGCAGCAAAGGGACTACAGGTTCTGTTTCACAAGAGACCCAGTACTTC	CASSKGTTGSVSQETQYF
-	TRBV7-9	TRBJ1-3	-	TGTGCCAGCAGCCGAGGGTTGGCTCTTGGAAACACCATATATTTT	CASSRGLALGNTIYF
few	TRBV27	TRBJ2-2	-	TGTGCCAGCAGTTTAAGGGCAGGGTACACCGGGGAGCTGTTTTTT	CASSLRAGYTGELFF
-	TRBV18	TRBJ1-1	-	TGTGCCAGCTCACCATTCAGGGAGCCGCGGGGCACTGAAGCTTTCTTT	CASSPFREPRGTEAFF
-	TRBV6-5	TRBJ1-6	TRBD1	TGTGCCAGCAGTTACTTCCCCGACAGGGGGAATTCACCCCTCCACTTT	CASSYFPDRGNSPLHF
-	TRBV5-1	TRBJ2-7	-	TGCGCCAGCAGCTCCCCAAGAGGCTCCTACGAGCAGTACTTC	CASSSPRGSYEQYF
-	TRBV7-2	TRBJ1-3	-	TGTGCCAGCAGCTTAGCCCGGACAGACTCTGGAAACACCATATATTTT	CASSLARTDSGNTIYF
few	TRBV4-3	TRBJ1-5	-	TGCGCCAGCAGCCAATCTTATAATCAGCCCCAGCATTTT	CASSQSYNQPQHF
-	TRBV7-8	TRBJ1-5	-	TGTGCCAGCAGCGGAACAGGGCCTCAGCCCCAGCATTTT	CASSGTGPQPQHF
-	TRBV2	TRBJ2-7	-	TGTGCCAGCAGTGATGTGGGGCTCCAAACCTACGAGCAGTACTTC	CASSDVGLQTYEQYF
-	TRBV27	TRBJ1-6	TRBD1	TGTGCCAGCAGTTTGGGGACAGGGGGCGGGTCACCCCTCCACTTT	CASSLGTGGGSPLHF
few	TRBV5-4	TRBJ1-4	TRBD1	TGTGCCAGCAGCCCTGACAGGGGGTATTTTGAAAAACTGTTTTTT	CASSPDRGYFEKLFF
-	TRBV19	TRBJ2-1	-	TGTGCCAGTAGTGAGGTCAGGGGCAATGAGCAGTTCTTC	CASSEVRGNEQFF
-	TRBV30	TRBJ1-2	-	TGTGCCTGGAGTGTAGCTACGGGAGGGAATGGCTACACCTTC	CAWSVATGGNGYTF
-	TRBV4-2	TRBJ2-7	-	TGTGCCAGCAGCCAAGATGGCGCGGGTTCTTCCAACGAGCAGTACTTC	CASSQDGAGSSNEQYF
-	TRBV5-1	TRBJ2-3	-	TGCGCCAGCAGCGCCCAGGGGCCAACCACAGATACGCAGTATTTT	CASSAQGPTTDTQYF
once	TRBV9	TRBJ1-1	-	TGTGCCAGCAAGCCCACAGGTAACACTGAAGCTTTCTTT	CASKPTGNTEAFF
-	TRBV2	TRBJ2-5	-	TGTGCCAGCAGTGAAGCCGGGGCGCGGGGGCTCCAGGATGAGACCCAGTACTTC	CASSEAGARGLQDETQYF
-	TRBV5-1	TRBJ2-3	TRBD2	TGCGCCAGCAGCTTGGATGGCGGGGGAAGTATGGTTACGCAGTATTTT	CASSLDGGGSMVTQYF
-	TRBV9	TRBJ2-7	TRBD2	TGTGCCAGCAGCGTAGGACTAGCGGGGGACGAGCAGTACTTC	CASSVGLAGDEQYF
few	TRBV5-5	TRBJ1-1	-	TGTGCCAGCACCGACTCCAGGGTATTCTCTGAAGCTTTCTTT	CASTDSRVFSEAFF
-	TRBV19	TRBJ2-5	-	TGTGCCAGTAGACGACAGCAACAAGAGACCCAGTACTTC	CASRRQQQETQYF
once	TRBV5-1	TRBJ1-2	-	TGCGCCAGCAGCTTGACAGGGTCTCATGGCTACACCTTC	CASSLTGSHGYTF